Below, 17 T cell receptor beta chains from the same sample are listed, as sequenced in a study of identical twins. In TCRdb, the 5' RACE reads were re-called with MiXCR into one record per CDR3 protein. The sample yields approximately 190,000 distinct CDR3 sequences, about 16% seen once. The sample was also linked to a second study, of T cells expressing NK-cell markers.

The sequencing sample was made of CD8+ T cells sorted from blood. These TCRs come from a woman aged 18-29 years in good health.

The DNA for the CDR3 is TGTGCCAGCAGTCGACGAGCCCATGGAGCTTTCTTT. This translates into CASSRRAHGAFF. This chain links TRBV2 with TRBJ1-1, with D hard to call. The CDR3 consists of 12 residues. The V gene's germline CDR1 is SNHLY and CDR2 FYNNEI. Trimming pared 5 bases from V and 10 bases from J, leaving 14 bases between.

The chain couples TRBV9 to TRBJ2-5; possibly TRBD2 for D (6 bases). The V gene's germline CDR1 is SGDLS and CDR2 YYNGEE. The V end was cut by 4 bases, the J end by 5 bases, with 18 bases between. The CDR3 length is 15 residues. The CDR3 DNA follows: TGTGCCAGCAGCCCCGTGGGGGGAGGCGGCGAGACCCAGTACTTC. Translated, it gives CASSPVGGGGETQYF.

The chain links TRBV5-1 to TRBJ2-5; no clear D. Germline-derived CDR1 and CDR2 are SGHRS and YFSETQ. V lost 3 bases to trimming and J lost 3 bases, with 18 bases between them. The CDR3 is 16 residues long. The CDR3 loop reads CASSSTPNQAKETQYF. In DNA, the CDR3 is TGCGCCAGCAGCTCCACTCCCAACCAAGCCAAAGAGACCCAGTACTTC.

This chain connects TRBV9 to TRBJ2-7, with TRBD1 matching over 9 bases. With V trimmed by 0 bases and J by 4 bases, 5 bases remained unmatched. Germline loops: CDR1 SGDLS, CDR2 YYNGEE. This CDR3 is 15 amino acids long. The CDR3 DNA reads TGTGCCAGCAGCGTAGCAGGACAGGGGTGGTACGAGCAGTACTTC. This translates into CASSVAGQGWYEQYF.

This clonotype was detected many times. This chain's CDR3 is CSVMTGNQPQHF. The CDR3 DNA reads TGCAGCGTTATGACAGGGAATCAGCCCCAGCATTTT. The chain recombines TRBV29-1 with TRBJ1-5; the match to TRBD1 covers 7 bases. Germline V gene sequence: CDR1 SQVTM, CDR2 ANQGSEA. The CDR3 is 12 amino acids. Trimming at V came to 5 bases and at J to 4 bases, leaving 2 bases not matched to a gene.

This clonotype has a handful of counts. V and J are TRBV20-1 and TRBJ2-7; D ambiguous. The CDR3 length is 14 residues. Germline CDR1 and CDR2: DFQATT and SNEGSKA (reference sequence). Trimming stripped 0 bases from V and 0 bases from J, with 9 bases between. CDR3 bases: TGCAGTGCTAGAGATATAACCGTCTCCTACGAGCAGTACTTC. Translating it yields CSARDITVSYEQYF.

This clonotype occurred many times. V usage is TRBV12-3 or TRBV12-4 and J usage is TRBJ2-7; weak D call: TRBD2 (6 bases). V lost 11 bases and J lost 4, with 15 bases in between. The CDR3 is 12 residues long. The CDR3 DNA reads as TGTGCCTCCTCAGGTGGAGGGTACGAGCAGTACTTC. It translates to CASSGGGYEQYF.

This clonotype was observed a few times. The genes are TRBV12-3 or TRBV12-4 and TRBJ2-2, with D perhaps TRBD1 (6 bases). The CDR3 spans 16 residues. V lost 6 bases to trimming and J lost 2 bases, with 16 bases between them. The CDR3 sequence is CASSHFVGANTGELFF. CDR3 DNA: TGTGCCAGCAGCCACTTCGTGGGGGCCAACACCGGGGAGCTGTTTTTT.

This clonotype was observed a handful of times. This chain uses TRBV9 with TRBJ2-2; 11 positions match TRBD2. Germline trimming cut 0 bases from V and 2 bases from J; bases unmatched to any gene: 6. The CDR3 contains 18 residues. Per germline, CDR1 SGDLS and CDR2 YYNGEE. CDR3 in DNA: TGTGCCAGCAGCGTAGAGTCTAGCGGGAGGAGAAACACCGGGGAGCTGTTTTTT. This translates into CASSVESSGRRNTGELFF.

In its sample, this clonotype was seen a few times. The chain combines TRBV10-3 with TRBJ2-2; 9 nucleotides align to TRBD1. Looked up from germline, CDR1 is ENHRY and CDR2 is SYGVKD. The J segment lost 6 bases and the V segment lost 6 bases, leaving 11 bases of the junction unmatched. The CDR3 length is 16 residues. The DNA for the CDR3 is TGTGCCATCAGAGCCGGGACAGGGAGTATTTCCGGGGAGCTGTTTTTT. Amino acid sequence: CAIRAGTGSISGELFF.

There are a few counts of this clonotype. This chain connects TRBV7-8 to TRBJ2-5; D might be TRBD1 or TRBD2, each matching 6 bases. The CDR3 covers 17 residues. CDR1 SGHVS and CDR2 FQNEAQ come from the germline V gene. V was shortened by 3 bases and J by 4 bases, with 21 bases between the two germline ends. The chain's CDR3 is CASSLVEGDGLGETQYF. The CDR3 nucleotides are TGTGCCAGCAGCTTGGTGGAGGGGGACGGGTTAGGAGAGACCCAGTACTTC.

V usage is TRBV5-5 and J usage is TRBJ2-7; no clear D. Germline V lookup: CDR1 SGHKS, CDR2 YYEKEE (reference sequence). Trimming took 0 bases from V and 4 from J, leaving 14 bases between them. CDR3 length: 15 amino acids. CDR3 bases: TGTGCCAGCAGCTTGGCCATAGGTGTTCCGTACGAGCAGTACTTC. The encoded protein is CASSLAIGVPYEQYF.

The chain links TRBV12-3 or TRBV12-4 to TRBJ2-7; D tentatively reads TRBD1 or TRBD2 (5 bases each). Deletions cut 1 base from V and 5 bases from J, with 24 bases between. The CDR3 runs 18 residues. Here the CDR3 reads CASSLERGVGTLENEQYF. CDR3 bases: TGTGCCAGCAGTTTAGAGAGGGGAGTTGGGACCTTGGAGAACGAGCAGTACTTC.

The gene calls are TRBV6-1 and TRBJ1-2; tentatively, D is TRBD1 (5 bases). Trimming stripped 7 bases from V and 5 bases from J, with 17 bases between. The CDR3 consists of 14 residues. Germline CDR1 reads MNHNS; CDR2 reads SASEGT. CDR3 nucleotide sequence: TGTGCCAGCACCTACGGGGGAACCGCTTATGGCTACACCTTC. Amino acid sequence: CASTYGGTAYGYTF.

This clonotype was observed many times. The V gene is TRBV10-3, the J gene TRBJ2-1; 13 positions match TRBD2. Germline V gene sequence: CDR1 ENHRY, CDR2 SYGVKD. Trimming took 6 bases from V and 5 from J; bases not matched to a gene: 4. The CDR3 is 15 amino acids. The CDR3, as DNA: TGTGCCATCAGCCGGGGACTAGCGGGACACAATGAGCAGTTCTTC. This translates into CAISRGLAGHNEQFF.

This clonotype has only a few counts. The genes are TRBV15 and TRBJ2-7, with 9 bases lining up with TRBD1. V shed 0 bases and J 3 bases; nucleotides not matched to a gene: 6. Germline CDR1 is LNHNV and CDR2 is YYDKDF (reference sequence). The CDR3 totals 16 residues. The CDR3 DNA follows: TGTGCCACCAGCAGAGATCGATGGACAGGGGTCTACGAGCAGTACTTC. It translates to CATSRDRWTGVYEQYF.

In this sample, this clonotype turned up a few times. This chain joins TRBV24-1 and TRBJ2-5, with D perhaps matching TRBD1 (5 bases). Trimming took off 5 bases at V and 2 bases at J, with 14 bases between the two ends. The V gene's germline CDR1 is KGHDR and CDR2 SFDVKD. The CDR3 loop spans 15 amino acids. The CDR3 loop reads CATSVRQTLQETQYF. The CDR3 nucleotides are TGTGCCACCAGTGTGAGACAGACCTTACAAGAGACCCAGTACTTC.